These 22 T cell receptor beta chains were sequenced from one sample in a study of cytomegalovirus exposure and HLA in healthy donors. The PCR was carried out with 60 Vbeta primers and 13 Jbeta primers. Sequenced by immunoSEQ multiplex PCR; TCRdb stores in-frame clones only, minus some. Counted here are approximately 110,000 clones, approximately 80% occurring once; the ten biggest clones make up more than 4.5%. Source material: PBMCs. The receptors come from a female donor in good health and CMV-seropositive.

This clone was counted between two and nine times. Here the CDR3 DNA reads TGTGCCAGCAGCCCCCGGACAGGGTCATTAGGTGGCTACACCTTC. This sequence encodes CASSPRTGSLGGYTF. V and J are TRBV7-3 and TRBJ1-2, with 8 positions matching TRBD1. CDR1 and CDR2 from the germline V gene are SGHTA and FQGTGA. CDR3 length equals 15 residues. Trimming removed 5 bases from V and 7 bases from J; junction bases left unmatched: 12.

This chain joins TRBV5-5 and TRBJ2-2; D is uncertain. V was trimmed by 0 bases and J by 2 bases, leaving 8 bases between them. This CDR3 spans 15 amino acids. Germline V gene sequence: CDR1 SGHKS, CDR2 YYEKEE (reference sequence). CDR3 residues: CASSLVLTNTGELFF. The CDR3, as DNA: TGTGCCAGCAGCTTGGTTCTAACTAACACCGGGGAGCTGTTTTTT.

The chain has TRBV10-1 and TRBJ2-1, with D possibly matching TRBD2 (6 bases). V lost 0 bases and J 10 bases, leaving 16 bases between the germline ends. Germline loops: CDR1 WNHNN, CDR2 SYGVQD (reference sequence). This CDR3 is 15 amino acids long. The CDR3 sequence is CASSESGGGIHEQFF. The CDR3 DNA is TGCGCCAGCAGTGAGTCGGGTGGCGGGATCCACGAGCAGTTCTTC.

The rearrangement joins TRBV29-1 to TRBJ1-2; tentatively, D is TRBD1 (5 bases). CDR3 size: 12 residues. V was shortened by 5 bases and J by 0 bases, with 7 bases between the two germline ends. Germline V gives CDR1 SQVTM, CDR2 ANQGSEA. CDR3 in amino acids: CSVQGSNYGYTF. The CDR3 nucleotides are TGCAGCGTTCAGGGTTCTAACTATGGCTACACCTTC. Full variable domain (remainder filled in from reference TRBV29-1 and TRBJ1-2): SAVISQKPSRDICQRGTSLTIQCQVDSQVTMMFWYRQQPGQSLTLIATANQGSEATYESGFVIDKFPISRPNLTFSTLTVSNMSPEDSSIYLCSVQGSNYGYTFGSGTRLTVV.

This clone appeared once. The V and J genes are TRBV19 and TRBJ2-1; 14 bases align to TRBD2. The V segment lost 5 bases and the J segment 3 bases; nucleotides outside the gene matches: 9. From germline, CDR1 is LNHDA and CDR2 SQIVND (reference sequence). The length of the CDR3 is 18 residues. The CDR3 is CASSPGLAGGVLYNEQFF. The CDR3, as DNA: TGTGCCAGTAGTCCCGGACTAGCGGGAGGCGTCCTCTACAATGAGCAGTTCTTC. Based on the CDR3 plus reference TRBV19 and TRBJ2-1, the full variable domain is DGGITQSPKYLFRKEGQNVTLSCEQNLNHDAMYWYRQDPGQGLRLIYYSQIVNDFQKGDIAEGYSVSREKKESFPLTVTSAQKNPTAFYLCASSPGLAGGVLYNEQFFGPGTRLTVL.

The chain recombines TRBV2 with TRBJ2-2, with 9 bases fitting TRBD1. Germline V gene sequence: CDR1 SNHLY, CDR2 FYNNEI. The CDR3 has 15 residues. Trimming removed 6 bases from V and 4 bases from J; junction bases left unmatched: 6. This CDR3 is CASRGQGTATGELFF. CDR3 DNA: TGTGCCAGCAGAGGACAGGGGACGGCCACCGGGGAGCTGTTTTTT.

This chain joins TRBV19 and TRBJ2-3; 9 bases are shared with TRBD1. The CDR3 totals 14 residues. CDR1 and CDR2 from the germline V gene are LNHDA and SQIVND (reference sequence). Trimming removed 5 bases from V and 6 bases from J; junction bases left unmatched: 6. CDR3 protein: CASSVRQGGDTQYF. Written as DNA, the CDR3 is TGTGCCAGTAGTGTGCGACAGGGGGGCGATACGCAGTATTTT. Drawing the rest from reference TRBV19 and TRBJ2-3, the complete variable domain is DGGITQSPKYLFRKEGQNVTLSCEQNLNHDAMYWYRQDPGQGLRLIYYSQIVNDFQKGDIAEGYSVSREKKESFPLTVTSAQKNPTAFYLCASSVRQGGDTQYFGPGTRLTVL.

In DNA, the CDR3 is TGTGCCACCACAGAACAGGGGGCCTATGGCTACACCTTC. It is translated as CATTEQGAYGYTF. The gene calls are TRBV6-1 and TRBJ1-2; 9 positions agree with TRBD1. CDR1 and CDR2 from the germline V gene are MNHNS and SASEGT. The CDR3 length is 13 residues. Trimming removed 10 bases from V and 4 bases from J; junction bases left unmatched: 7.

The chain joins TRBV2 to TRBJ1-2, with 10 positions matching TRBD1. This CDR3 comprises 16 residues. V trimming: 3 bases; J trimming: 8 bases; junction bases outside the gene matches: 12. The germline gives CDR1 SNHLY, CDR2 FYNNEI. Here the CDR3 reads CASSDTTGGRSKGYTF. CDR3 sequence (DNA): TGTGCCAGCAGTGACACGACAGGGGGCCGTTCAAAGGGCTACACCTTC.

The rearrangement joins TRBV27 to TRBJ2-3; 8 positions match TRBD2. The V gene's germline CDR1 is MNHEY and CDR2 SMNVEV (reference sequence). V was pared by 5 bases and J by 2 bases, with 9 bases of the junction left unmatched. The CDR3 runs to 16 residues. CDR3 region: CASSRKRGSTTDTQYF. The CDR3 DNA reads TGTGCCAGCAGTAGAAAGCGGGGGTCAACCACAGATACGCAGTATTTT.

The chain recombines TRBV5-1 with TRBJ2-5, with D hard to call. This CDR3 region has 14 residues. Germline V gives CDR1 SGHRS, CDR2 YFSETQ. The V and J ends lost 1 base and 1 base respectively, with 8 bases between them. CDR3 bases: TGCGCCAGCAGCTTGAGAGATCGCCAAGAGACCCAGTACTTC. It encodes CASSLRDRQETQYF.

The chain links TRBV7-2 to TRBJ2-7, with D uncertain. From germline, CDR1 is SGHTA and CDR2 FQGNSA. The germline V and J ends were trimmed by 6 bases and 2 bases, with 8 bases remaining between them. The CDR3 is 12 amino acids. The CDR3 reads CASSPTAYEQYF. CDR3 nucleotide sequence: TGTGCCAGCAGTCCCACAGCCTACGAGCAGTACTTC.

The chain recombines TRBV2 with TRBJ1-2; D is perhaps TRBD1 (5 bases). The CDR3 is 14 amino acids. Germline loops: CDR1 SNHLY, CDR2 FYNNEI. V lost 4 bases and J lost 4, with 13 bases in between. This CDR3 reads CASSGGTPGYGYTF. The CDR3 region has the DNA TGTGCCAGCAGTGGGGGCACCCCAGGCTATGGCTACACCTTC.

V and J are TRBV2 and TRBJ2-5; TRBD2 matches at 9 bases. From germline, CDR1 is SNHLY and CDR2 FYNNEI. With V trimmed by 6 bases and J by 4 bases, 9 bases remained unmatched. CDR3 length equals 15 residues. CDR3 residues: CASRVASGIGETQYF. As DNA, the CDR3 is TGTGCCAGCAGAGTCGCTAGCGGGATAGGAGAGACCCAGTACTTC.

This clone was seen just once. J is TRBJ2-1 and V is TRBV9; 15 bases match TRBD2. This CDR3 spans 14 amino acids. CDR1 and CDR2 (germline): SGDLS, YYNGEE. V lost 4 bases and J lost 9; bases outside the gene matches: 2. The CDR3 is CASSRTSGRGEQFF. In nucleotides, the CDR3 is TGTGCCAGCAGCCGGACTAGCGGGAGGGGTGAGCAGTTCTTC.

The rearrangement links TRBV4-1 to TRBJ1-2, with D perhaps TRBD1 (6 bases). V lost 4 bases and J lost 1, with 13 bases in between. CDR3 size: 15 residues. Germline CDR1 is MGHRA and CDR2 is YSYEKL. In DNA form, the CDR3 reads TGCGCCAGCAGCCGGACGGAACAGGGTAACTATGGCTACACCTTC. It codes for CASSRTEQGNYGYTF.

The chain couples TRBV5-8 to TRBJ1-2; D is perhaps TRBD1 (5 bases). With 0 bases removed from V and 1 base from J, the gap between germline ends came to 10 bases. Germline values: CDR1 SGHTS, CDR2 YDEGEE. The CDR3 contains 15 residues. The CDR3, as DNA: TGTGCCAGCAGCTTGGGTGGACAAGATAACTATGGCTACACCTTC. Translating it yields CASSLGGQDNYGYTF.

Turning to this clone: Its ends do not fully match the called genes, so a read error is possible. V gene TRBV7-7 combines with J gene TRBJ2-1; 9 bases are a match to TRBD2. The CDR3 is 14 amino acids. In germline, CDR1 is SSHAT, CDR2 FNYEAQ (reference sequence). The CDR3 protein is CASSSLAGNGEQFF. CDR3 in DNA: TGTGCTAGCAGCTCGCTAGCGGGGAACGGTGAGCAGTTCTTC. The whole variable domain, remainder taken from reference TRBV7-7 and TRBJ2-1, is GAGVSQSPRYKVTKRGQDVTLRCDPISSHATLYWYQQALGQGPEFLTYFNYEAQPDKSGLPSDRFSAERPEGSISTLTIQRTEQRDSAMYRCASSSLAGNGEQFFGPGTRLTVL.

The V gene is TRBV2, the J gene TRBJ2-1, with 9 bases matching TRBD2. The CDR3 has 15 residues. After removal of 8 bases from V and 0 bases from J, the junction contained 5 bases not matched to a gene. Germline CDR1 and CDR2: SNHLY and FYNNEI. CDR3 loop: CASPSGASSYNEQFF. Here the CDR3 DNA reads TGTGCCAGCCCTAGCGGGGCAAGCTCCTACAATGAGCAGTTCTTC.

The J gene is TRBJ2-5, the V gene TRBV27; D is possibly TRBD2 (6 bases). Trimming pared 3 bases from V and 1 base from J, leaving 12 bases between. Germline V gene sequence: CDR1 MNHEY, CDR2 SMNVEV (reference sequence). This CDR3 is 15 amino acids long. CDR3 bases: TGTGCCAGCAGTTTCGGAACGGGAGTCCAAGAGACCCAGTACTTC. It codes for CASSFGTGVQETQYF.

The CDR3 is CARSLAAEVSNQPQHF. CDR3 nucleotide sequence: TGTGCCAGAAGCTTGGCGGCAGAGGTTAGCAATCAGCCCCAGCATTTT. The chain is built from TRBV5-3 and TRBJ1-5; D uncertain. TRBV5-3 is placed among ORFs of uncertain function. CDR3 length: 16 residues. The ends were cut back, 0 bases at V and 0 bases at J, with 10 bases in the middle.

This clone was seen just once. The chain is built from TRBV9 and TRBJ2-1, with 12 bases identical to TRBD2. The germline V gene encodes CDR1 SGDLS and CDR2 YYNGEE. The CDR3 length is 15 residues. V gave up 3 bases and J gave up 4 bases; unmatched junction bases: 2. The CDR3 is CASSATSGGYNEQFF. The DNA for the CDR3 is TGTGCCAGCAGCGCCACTAGCGGGGGGTACAATGAGCAGTTCTTC.